A selection of T cell receptor beta chains follows, all from one sample in a study of T cells in Graves' hyperthyroidism and ophthalmopathy. TCRdb passed the multiplex PCR reads through MiXCR, listing each CDR3 protein once. The sample records nearly 750,000 distinct CDR3 sequences, around a third being singletons. The specimen sequenced was blood. The receptors derive from a woman aged 40 to 55 with Graves' hyperthyroidism. Each CDR3 is given with its conserved first and last residue. Each record gives: CDR3 DNA, CDR3 protein, clone size, J gene, D gene, V gene. The D gene is left open where the match is weak. Where a row states a size, it is once, few, many or the class of an expanded clone; other rows omit it.

CDR3nt: TGTGCCAGCAGTTCCTATCAGGGAATCGCAGATACGCAGTATTTT
CDR3aa: CASSSYQGIADTQYF
abundance: .
j_gene: TRBJ2-3
d_gene: .
v_gene: TRBV7-2

CDR3nt: TGTGCCAGCAGCCAAGATTTAGAGGTTAGTCAGCCCCAGCATTTT
CDR3aa: CASSQDLEVSQPQHF
abundance: many
j_gene: TRBJ1-5
d_gene: .
v_gene: TRBV4-2

CDR3nt: TGCGCCAGCAGCCAAGTTTACGGAGATAATGAAAAACTGTTTTTT
CDR3aa: CASSQVYGDNEKLFF
abundance: once
j_gene: TRBJ1-4
d_gene: .
v_gene: TRBV4-3

CDR3nt: TGTGCCAGCAGCTGGGCGGGAGGGAGCTCCTACGAGCAGTACTTC
CDR3aa: CASSWAGGSSYEQYF
abundance: few
j_gene: TRBJ2-7
d_gene: TRBD2
v_gene: TRBV7-2

CDR3nt: TGTGCCAGCAGCTTGGACACCTACCAAGAGACCCAGTACTTC
CDR3aa: CASSLDTYQETQYF
abundance: .
j_gene: TRBJ2-5
d_gene: .
v_gene: TRBV5-6

CDR3nt: TGCGCCAGCAGCTCTTCGTTTTCGAACGAGCAGTACTTC
CDR3aa: CASSSSFSNEQYF
abundance: .
j_gene: TRBJ2-7
d_gene: .
v_gene: TRBV4-3

CDR3nt: TGTGCCAGCAGCCTGGGACAGGGGCTCTCCTACGAGCAGTACTTC
CDR3aa: CASSLGQGLSYEQYF
abundance: many
j_gene: TRBJ2-7
d_gene: TRBD1
v_gene: TRBV7-6

CDR3nt: TGTGCCAGCGGAGGGAAGATTCATCAGCCCCAGCATTTT
CDR3aa: CASGGKIHQPQHF
abundance: .
j_gene: TRBJ1-5
d_gene: .
v_gene: TRBV10-3

CDR3nt: TGTGCCGGAGCCTCTAGCGGGGGGGCCGCTAGGCAGTACTTC
CDR3aa: CAGASSGGAARQYF
abundance: .
j_gene: TRBJ2-5
d_gene: TRBD2
v_gene: TRBV11-1

CDR3nt: TGTGCCAGCAGTTACTCCAGGGCGTGGGGCTACGGTGGCTACACCTTC
CDR3aa: CASSYSRAWGYGGYTF
abundance: .
j_gene: TRBJ1-2
d_gene: .
v_gene: TRBV6-5

CDR3nt: TGTGCCAGCAGCTTTAACTCGGGGAATTCACCCCTCCACTTT
CDR3aa: CASSFNSGNSPLHF
abundance: few
j_gene: TRBJ1-6
d_gene: .
v_gene: TRBV5-4

CDR3nt: TGTGCCAGCAGCTTGTCTGGGGGCCGTAGGACTGAAGCTTTCTTT
CDR3aa: CASSLSGGRRTEAFF
abundance: .
j_gene: TRBJ1-1
d_gene: .
v_gene: TRBV7-8

CDR3nt: TGTGCCAGCTCGGGCAGGGGAGGTACCGGGGAGCTGTTTTTT
CDR3aa: CASSGRGGTGELFF
abundance: .
j_gene: TRBJ2-2
d_gene: .
v_gene: TRBV25-1

CDR3nt: TGTGCCAGCAGTTTATCGGCAGGGGGCTTGGGTCAGCCCCAGCATTTT
CDR3aa: CASSLSAGGLGQPQHF
abundance: few
j_gene: TRBJ1-5
d_gene: TRBD1
v_gene: TRBV27

CDR3nt: TGTGCCAGCAGCTCCCCGGCGCGGCACAATGAGCAGTTCTTC
CDR3aa: CASSSPARHNEQFF
abundance: .
j_gene: TRBJ2-1
d_gene: .
v_gene: TRBV7-9

CDR3nt: TGTGCCAGCAGACTTGTAAGGGACACTGAAGCTTTCTTT
CDR3aa: CASRLVRDTEAFF
abundance: many
j_gene: TRBJ1-1
d_gene: .
v_gene: TRBV12-3/TRBV12-4

CDR3nt: TGTGCCACTACGGGGTTGGGAGGTCAGCCCCAGCATTTT
CDR3aa: CATTGLGGQPQHF
abundance: .
j_gene: TRBJ1-5
d_gene: .
v_gene: TRBV6-6

CDR3nt: TGTGCCAGCAGCCACGGGACTAGCGGGGGTGGTACGCAGTATTTT
CDR3aa: CASSHGTSGGGTQYF
abundance: few
j_gene: TRBJ2-3
d_gene: TRBD2
v_gene: TRBV7-2

CDR3nt: TGTGCCAGCAGCGTAGGGTCCTCAGACTCTGGAAACACCATATATTTT
CDR3aa: CASSVGSSDSGNTIYF
abundance: few
j_gene: TRBJ1-3
d_gene: .
v_gene: TRBV9

CDR3nt: TGTGCCAGCAGCTTACTAAACGGGGTTGGCACTGAAGCTTTCTTT
CDR3aa: CASSLLNGVGTEAFF
abundance: many
j_gene: TRBJ1-1
d_gene: .
v_gene: TRBV7-2

CDR3nt: TGTGCCAGTAGCACCCACCCTGAAGCTTTCTTT
CDR3aa: CASSTHPEAFF
abundance: many
j_gene: TRBJ1-1
d_gene: .
v_gene: TRBV19

CDR3nt: TGCAGTGCTAGACCTCCGGGGGCCGCGGTAAAGACCCAGTACTTC
CDR3aa: CSARPPGAAVKTQYF
abundance: few
j_gene: TRBJ2-5
d_gene: .
v_gene: TRBV20-1

CDR3nt: TGTGCCATCAGTGAGCCTCAATGGGAGACTGAAGCTTTCTTT
CDR3aa: CAISEPQWETEAFF
abundance: .
j_gene: TRBJ1-1
d_gene: .
v_gene: TRBV10-3

CDR3nt: TGTGCCAGCAGTCCAGGGTACGACGAGCAGTACTTC
CDR3aa: CASSPGYDEQYF
abundance: many
j_gene: TRBJ2-7
d_gene: .
v_gene: TRBV7-9

CDR3nt: TGTGCCAGCAGCCACCGACAGGGGGCCACTGGAAACACCATATATTTT
CDR3aa: CASSHRQGATGNTIYF
abundance: many
j_gene: TRBJ1-3
d_gene: TRBD1
v_gene: TRBV7-2

CDR3nt: TGTGCCAGCAGCAATACCCCGACAGGGCTTTACTATGGCTACACCTTC
CDR3aa: CASSNTPTGLYYGYTF
abundance: .
j_gene: TRBJ1-2
d_gene: TRBD1
v_gene: TRBV7-6

CDR3nt: TGTGCCATCAACCCAGGGAACACCGGGGAGCTGTCTTGG
CDR3aa: CAINPGNTGELSW
abundance: .
j_gene: TRBJ2-2
d_gene: .
v_gene: TRBV10-3

CDR3nt: TGTGCCACCAGTGATCCTAGCGGACCAGAAGAGACCCAGTACTTC
CDR3aa: CATSDPSGPEETQYF
abundance: many
j_gene: TRBJ2-5
d_gene: TRBD2
v_gene: TRBV24-1

CDR3nt: TGCAGCGTCAGGGACAGGATAGGCACAGATACGCAGTACTTC
CDR3aa: CSVRDRIGTDTQYF
abundance: .
j_gene: TRBJ2-5
d_gene: TRBD1
v_gene: TRBV29-1

CDR3nt: TGTGCCAGCAGTCTCGGACGGGATGGGCACCACGAGCAGTACTTC
CDR3aa: CASSLGRDGHHEQYF
abundance: few
j_gene: TRBJ2-7
d_gene: .
v_gene: TRBV6-5

CDR3nt: TGTGCCAGCAGCGGACGCGGATATAATGAAAAACTGTTTTTT
CDR3aa: CASSGRGYNEKLFF
abundance: once
j_gene: TRBJ1-4
d_gene: .
v_gene: TRBV7-8

CDR3nt: TGCGCCAGCAGCCAGCCCGGGACAGGCTATAATGAAAAACTGTTTTTT
CDR3aa: CASSQPGTGYNEKLFF
abundance: once
j_gene: TRBJ1-4
d_gene: TRBD1
v_gene: TRBV4-3

CDR3nt: TGTGCCAGCCGGTCGTGGAACTACGAGCAGTACTTC
CDR3aa: CASRSWNYEQYF
abundance: many
j_gene: TRBJ2-7
d_gene: .
v_gene: TRBV4-2

CDR3nt: TGTGCCAGTAGTCCTCGTGGGGGGTTAAATCAGCCCCAGCATTTT
CDR3aa: CASSPRGGLNQPQHF
abundance: .
j_gene: TRBJ1-5
d_gene: .
v_gene: TRBV19

CDR3nt: TGTGCCAGTCAAGGCGGGGTTTTTGGCTACACCTTC
CDR3aa: CASQGGVFGYTF
abundance: many
j_gene: TRBJ1-2
d_gene: .
v_gene: TRBV7-9

CDR3nt: TGTGCCAGCAGCGAAAGGGACAGGGACTATTCACCCCTCCACTTT
CDR3aa: CASSERDRDYSPLHF
abundance: .
j_gene: TRBJ1-6
d_gene: TRBD1
v_gene: TRBV5-6

CDR3nt: TGTGCCAGCAGTTTATACGGTGGATTGGGCCAGCCCCAGCATTTT
CDR3aa: CASSLYGGLGQPQHF
abundance: few
j_gene: TRBJ1-5
d_gene: .
v_gene: TRBV7-2

CDR3nt: TGTGCCAGTAGTATTTTCGAGAGGGATAAGTATGGCTACACCTTC
CDR3aa: CASSIFERDKYGYTF
abundance: few
j_gene: TRBJ1-2
d_gene: .
v_gene: TRBV19

CDR3nt: TGTGCCAGCAGCTTCCTCCAACATGAAAAACTGTTTTTT
CDR3aa: CASSFLQHEKLFF
abundance: many
j_gene: TRBJ1-4
d_gene: .
v_gene: TRBV7-9

CDR3nt: TGCGCCAGCAGCCAAGGAACCCCGGGCCCCCACGAGCAGTACTTC
CDR3aa: CASSQGTPGPHEQYF
abundance: few
j_gene: TRBJ2-7
d_gene: .
v_gene: TRBV5-1

CDR3nt: TGCAGTGCAAAGACTACAACTAATGAAAAACTGTTTTTT
CDR3aa: CSAKTTTNEKLFF
abundance: .
j_gene: TRBJ1-4
d_gene: .
v_gene: TRBV20-1

CDR3nt: TGTGCCAGTAGTATACTTGGACAGGGACGTGAAAAACTGTTTTTT
CDR3aa: CASSILGQGREKLFF
abundance: .
j_gene: TRBJ1-4
d_gene: TRBD1
v_gene: TRBV19

CDR3nt: TGTGCCAGCAAAAAGACAGCCTATGGCTACACCTTC
CDR3aa: CASKKTAYGYTF
abundance: many
j_gene: TRBJ1-2
d_gene: .
v_gene: TRBV6-5

CDR3nt: TGCAGCGTTGATCGGACAGGGGTTACTGAAGCTTTCTTT
CDR3aa: CSVDRTGVTEAFF
abundance: many
j_gene: TRBJ1-1
d_gene: TRBD1
v_gene: TRBV29-1

CDR3nt: TGTGCCAGCAGTCCCGAACTCGATTATAGCAATCAGCCCCAGCATTTT
CDR3aa: CASSPELDYSNQPQHF
abundance: .
j_gene: TRBJ1-5
d_gene: .
v_gene: TRBV6-2/TRBV6-3

CDR3nt: TGTGCCAGCAGTGTACCTGATGGGGGGTTCGGTCAGCCCCAGCATTTT
CDR3aa: CASSVPDGGFGQPQHF
abundance: few
j_gene: TRBJ1-5
d_gene: .
v_gene: TRBV6-5

CDR3nt: TGTGCCATCAGTGGGGACAGAGATCAGCCCCAGCATTTT
CDR3aa: CAISGDRDQPQHF
abundance: many
j_gene: TRBJ1-5
d_gene: TRBD1
v_gene: TRBV10-3

CDR3nt: TGTGCCATTTATCGGGCAGGGGGGAACACCGGGGAGCTGTTTTTT
CDR3aa: CAIYRAGGNTGELFF
abundance: many
j_gene: TRBJ2-2
d_gene: TRBD1
v_gene: TRBV10-3

CDR3nt: TGTGCCAGCAGTCCAACTCCCTTGCGCGGGTACTTC
CDR3aa: CASSPTPLRGYF
abundance: .
j_gene: TRBJ2-5
d_gene: .
v_gene: TRBV6-5

CDR3nt: TGTGCCATCAGTCGACTGGCCGACGAGCAGTACTTC
CDR3aa: CAISRLADEQYF
abundance: few
j_gene: TRBJ2-7
d_gene: .
v_gene: TRBV10-3

CDR3nt: TGTGCCAGCAGCTTGGCCCTTGGAGGGGGATACTACGAGCAGTACTTC
CDR3aa: CASSLALGGGYYEQYF
abundance: .
j_gene: TRBJ2-7
d_gene: .
v_gene: TRBV5-5

CDR3nt: TGTGCCAGCAGCTCCCAAGACAGCTACGAGCAGTACTTC
CDR3aa: CASSSQDSYEQYF
abundance: many
j_gene: TRBJ2-7
d_gene: .
v_gene: TRBV9

CDR3nt: TGTGCCACCAGTGACCTCGACCCAGCGAACACCGGGGAGCTGTTTTTT
CDR3aa: CATSDLDPANTGELFF
abundance: .
j_gene: TRBJ2-2
d_gene: .
v_gene: TRBV24-1

CDR3nt: TGTGCCAGCAGGCCGGGGGGGGGCTGGGGCACTGAAGCTTTCTTT
CDR3aa: CASRPGGGWGTEAFF
abundance: .
j_gene: TRBJ1-1
d_gene: .
v_gene: TRBV7-8